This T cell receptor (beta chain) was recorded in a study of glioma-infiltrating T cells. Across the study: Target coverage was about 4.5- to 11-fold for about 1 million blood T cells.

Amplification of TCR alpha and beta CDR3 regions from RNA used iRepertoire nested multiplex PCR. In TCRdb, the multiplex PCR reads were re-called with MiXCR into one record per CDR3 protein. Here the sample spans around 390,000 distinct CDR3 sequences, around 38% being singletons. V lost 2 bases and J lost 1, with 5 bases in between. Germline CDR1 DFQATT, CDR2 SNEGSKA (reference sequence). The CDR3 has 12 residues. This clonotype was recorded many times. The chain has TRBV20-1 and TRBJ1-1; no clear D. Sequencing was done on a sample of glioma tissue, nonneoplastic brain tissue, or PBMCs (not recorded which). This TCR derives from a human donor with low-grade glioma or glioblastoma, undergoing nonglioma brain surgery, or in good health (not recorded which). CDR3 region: CSARTANTEAFF. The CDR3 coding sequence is TGCAGTGCTAGAACGGCGAACACTGAAGCTTTCTTT.